One T cell receptor (beta chain) is described in this entry. Its matching antigen is unknown. This record belongs to a study of cytomegalovirus exposure and HLA in healthy donors. Study information: Roughly 180 million T cells yielded 117 million unique TCR beta sequences in earlier analysis.

Broader study findings: Whilst most TCR sequences proved rare, a subset of public TCRs occurred across many donors. Earlier analysis yielded a pattern in which most TCR beta V segments were productive about 90% or about 30% of the time.

13 Jbeta primers and 60 Vbeta primers were used for the PCR. Sequenced by immunoSEQ multiplex PCR; TCRdb stores in-frame clones only, minus some. The sample lists roughly 100,000 clones; 63% were seen once. Sequencing used PBMCs. The clonotype originates from a human donor in good health.

The CDR3 bases are TGTGCCAGCAGGCCCCGACAGGGGAGGACTAATGAAAAACTGTTTTTT. This codes for CASRPRQGRTNEKLFF. The chain recombines TRBV28 with TRBJ1-4, with 8 positions matching TRBD1. Germline-derived CDR1 and CDR2 are MDHEN and SYDVKM. This CDR3 region has 16 residues. J gave up 2 bases and V 6 bases, and 8 bases lay outside the gene matches.